This T cell receptor beta chain was found in a study of T cell responses to AZD1222 COVID-19 vaccine. Study conclusions and caveats: Donors, mostly white British, included more females; clonal diversity was possibly underestimated. Among spike-specific TCRs, nearly half reportedly target unmutated variant regions. Two AZD1222 doses significantly raised spike-specific TCR breadth and depth over controls. Vaccine-associated CD4 TCRs spanned spike, dominant at 160-218 and 743-854.

Clones were read by immunoSEQ multiplex PCR, and TCRdb kept only the in-frame ones, dropping some. The repertoire holds about 180,000 clones, approximately 94% seen once, with 2.6% in the top ten. A note on this clone: What it recognizes is unknown.

V was trimmed by 8 bases and J by 2 bases, leaving 12 bases between them. The CDR3 totals 13 residues. CDR1 is SNHLY and CDR2 is FYNNEI in the germline V gene. Sample: peripheral blood, taken on day 0 of AZD1222 vaccination. The clonotype comes from an adult in good health. V gene TRBV2 combines with J gene TRBJ1-1, with D possibly TRBD1 on 5 matching bases. The CDR3 reads CASSGTANTEAFF. The CDR3 region has the DNA TGTGCCAGCTCCGGGACGGCTAACACTGAAGCTTTCTTT.